A single sample is the source of the 26 T cell receptor beta chains below, sequenced in a study of T cells in Graves' hyperthyroidism and ophthalmopathy. RNA transcripts provided the source from which TCR beta CDR3 regions were amplified. The TCR CDR3 first-round RT-PCR relied on the HTBI primer set. TCRdb passed the multiplex PCR reads through MiXCR, listing each CDR3 protein once. Of roughly 530,000 distinct CDR3 sequences listed, approximately 17% were seen once; the top ten hold approximately 15%. Sequencing was carried out using blood. The receptors were gathered from a young woman with Graves' ophthalmopathy.

This clonotype was observed many times. This rearrangement joins TRBV12-3 or TRBV12-4 to TRBJ1-1; 9 bases are shared with TRBD1. The V segment lost 4 bases and the J segment 3 bases; nucleotides outside the gene matches: 3. The CDR3 runs to 14 residues. The CDR3 region has the DNA TGTGCCAGCAGTTGGGACAGGGCGGACACTGAAGCTTTCTTT. Its translation: CASSWDRADTEAFF.

The chain recombines TRBV29-1 with TRBJ2-1; D is perhaps TRBD1 (6 bases). Trimming stripped 2 bases from V and 7 bases from J, with 9 bases between. The CDR3 has 12 residues. Germline CDR1 SQVTM, CDR2 ANQGSEA. The CDR3 DNA reads TGCAGCGTTGAAATGCAGGGGAATGAGCAGTTCTTC. Translating it yields CSVEMQGNEQFF.

This clonotype was counted ten times or more. The chain recombines TRBV7-9 with TRBJ2-5; no firm D call. This CDR3 has 12 amino acids. V was pared by 5 bases and J by 1 base, with 5 bases between. Per the germline V gene, CDR1 is SEHNR and CDR2 is FQNEAQ (reference sequence). The chain's CDR3 is CASSRFQETQYF. The CDR3 bases are TGTGCCAGCAGCCGTTTCCAAGAGACCCAGTACTTC.

The rearrangement uses TRBV14 and TRBJ1-1, with a tentative D call TRBD1 (5 bases). Trimming pared 1 base from V and 4 bases from J, leaving 10 bases between. There are 14 residues in the CDR3. CDR1 and CDR2 from the germline V gene are SGHDN and FVKESK. Written as DNA, the CDR3 is TGTGCCAGCAGCCAAGGGGGCGGGAGCACTGAAGCTTTCTTT. Its protein product is CASSQGGGSTEAFF. The whole variable domain, remainder taken from reference TRBV14 and TRBJ1-1, is EAGVTQFPSHSVIEKGQTVTLRCDPISGHDNLYWYRRVMGKEIKFLLHFVKESKQDESGMPNNRFLAERTGGTYSTLKVQPAELEDSGVYFCASSQGGGSTEAFFGQGTRLTVV.

The chain joins TRBV19 to TRBJ1-1; the D gene is possibly TRBD1 (5 bases). Per germline, CDR1 LNHDA and CDR2 SQIVND (reference sequence). V was clipped by 3 bases and J by 4 bases, with 12 bases between them. The CDR3 consists of 14 residues. The DNA of the CDR3 is TGTGCCAGTAGTATGGAGGGGTGGTCCACTGAAGCTTTCTTT. This encodes CASSMEGWSTEAFF.

The chain couples TRBV6-1 to TRBJ2-1; TRBD2 matches 13 bases. The CDR3 has 15 residues. V shed 6 bases, J shed 5 bases, and the junction held 4 bases outside the gene matches. Per the germline V gene, CDR1 is MNHNS and CDR2 is SASEGT. The CDR3 nucleotides are TGTGCCAGCAGCCGGGGACTAGCGGGGAACAATGAGCAGTTCTTC. This gives the protein CASSRGLAGNNEQFF.

This clonotype was seen many times. The CDR3 DNA is TGTGCCAGCAGCCAAGACGCTAGCGGGGTCCACGAGCAGTACTTC. This encodes CASSQDASGVHEQYF. The J gene is TRBJ2-7, the V gene TRBV3-1; 9 positions agree with TRBD2. This CDR3 is built from 15 residues. V shed 0 bases and J 5 bases; nucleotides not matched to a gene: 5. CDR1 and CDR2 from the germline V gene are LGHDT and YNNKEL (reference sequence).

This clonotype was observed a handful of times. The gene calls are TRBV3-1 and TRBJ2-3; 8 bases align to TRBD2. V lost 4 bases and J lost 2; bases outside the gene matches: 8. The CDR3 loop spans 16 amino acids. Germline lookup yields CDR1 LGHDT and CDR2 YNNKEL (reference sequence). CDR3 in amino acids: CASSLSGNLYTDTQYF. CDR3 in DNA: TGTGCCAGCAGCCTTAGCGGGAACTTGTACACAGATACGCAGTATTTT.

This clonotype was observed many times. V gene TRBV3-1 combines with J gene TRBJ1-1, with 9 bases aligning to TRBD1. J gave up 4 bases and V 4 bases, and 7 bases lay outside the gene matches. The CDR3 covers 15 residues. Germline V lookup: CDR1 LGHDT, CDR2 YNNKEL (reference sequence). CDR3 protein: CASSRRDRVSTEAFF. The CDR3 coding sequence is TGTGCCAGCAGCCGAAGGGACAGGGTGTCCACTGAAGCTTTCTTT.

The chain recombines TRBV30 with TRBJ2-7; 9 nucleotides align to TRBD2. The germline gives CDR1 GTSNPN, CDR2 SVGIG (reference sequence). The V gene end was trimmed by 0 bases and the J gene end by 3 bases; junction bases not matched to a gene: 9. The CDR3 covers 16 residues. This CDR3 is CAWSVRWTSDHYEQYF. The CDR3 region has the DNA TGTGCCTGGAGTGTACGATGGACTAGCGACCACTACGAGCAGTACTTC.

This clonotype was counted between two and nine times. The genes are TRBV5-1 and TRBJ2-6; D remains ambiguous. The germline V gene encodes CDR1 SGHRS and CDR2 YFSETQ. The CDR3 sequence is 15 residues long. With 0 bases removed from V and 2 bases from J, the gap between germline ends came to 6 bases. In nucleotides, the CDR3 is TGCGCCAGCAGCTTGGAAACAGCTGGGGCCAACGTCCTGACTTTC. It is translated as CASSLETAGANVLTF. Full variable domain (rest looked up from reference TRBV5-1 and TRBJ2-6): KAGVTQTPRYLIKTRGQQVTLSCSPISGHRSVSWYQQTPGQGLQFLFEYFSETQRNKGNFPGRFSGRQFSNSRSEMNVSTLELGDSALYLCASSLETAGANVLTFGAGSRLTVL.

In its sample, this clonotype was seen many times. The chain employs TRBV20-1 and TRBJ2-3; 9 nucleotides match TRBD2. Germline assignment: CDR1 DFQATT and CDR2 SNEGSKA (reference sequence). The CDR3 covers 11 residues. The DNA for the CDR3 is TGCAGCGGGACTAGCCGCGATACGCAGTATTTT. Its protein is CSGTSRDTQYF.

Notes on this clonotype: A much more abundant neighbour one base away suggests this may be a read error. This sequence joins TRBV5-1 and TRBJ1-1; TRBD1 aligns across 9 bases. Germline loops: CDR1 SGHRS, CDR2 YFSETQ. J was trimmed by 7 bases and V by 0 bases; bases with no gene match: 16. The CDR3 contains 18 residues. The CDR3 DNA follows: TGCGCCAGCAGCTTGGCATTCAGGACAGGGGTGTATTCGAGTGAAGCTTTCTTT. Amino acids: CASSLAFRTGVYSSEAFF.

J is TRBJ1-5 and V is TRBV10-2, with 7 bases that match TRBD1. V lost 4 bases to trimming and J lost 7 bases; unmatched junction nucleotides: 13. The CDR3 has 16 residues. CDR1 is WSHSY, CDR2 SAAADI, per germline. CDR3: CASSAGTEGFGQPQHF. The CDR3 DNA is TGCGCCAGCAGTGCCGGGACAGAGGGCTTTGGCCAGCCCCAGCATTTT.

This clonotype was seen at least ten times. The chain has TRBV10-3 and TRBJ2-5; 12 bases are shared with TRBD1. J gave up 3 bases and V 6 bases, and 5 bases lay outside the gene matches. The CDR3 consists of 15 residues. The germline V gene encodes CDR1 ENHRY and CDR2 SYGVKD. The CDR3 sequence is CAIRGQGAAEETQYF. CDR3 in DNA: TGTGCCATCAGGGGACAGGGGGCCGCCGAAGAGACCCAGTACTTC.

This chain joins TRBV7-2 and TRBJ2-2, with D perhaps TRBD2 (6 bases). The V gene's germline CDR1 is SGHTA and CDR2 FQGNSA. This CDR3 spans 15 amino acids. Between the trimmed V and J ends, which lost 0 bases and 7 bases, there was a span of 12 bases. The CDR3 DNA sequence: TGTGCCAGCAGCTTAGCGGGGACTCGAGACGGGGAGCTGTTTTTT. Protein sequence: CASSLAGTRDGELFF.

The table lists this clonotype with many counts. The chain uses TRBV28 and TRBJ1-1, with D unresolved. This CDR3 is 15 amino acids long. V dropped 4 bases and J dropped 5 bases, with 17 bases sitting between them. Germline V gene sequence: CDR1 MDHEN, CDR2 SYDVKM. CDR3 nucleotide sequence: TGTGCCAGCAGTTACTCTCAGGCGCTCCGGACTGAAGCTTTCTTT. The encoded protein is CASSYSQALRTEAFF.

The gene calls are TRBV15 and TRBJ2-7, with 12 bases that match TRBD2. From germline, CDR1 is LNHNV and CDR2 YYDKDF (reference sequence). This CDR3 is built from 18 residues. Germline trimming cut 3 bases from V and 5 bases from J; bases unmatched to any gene: 14. This chain's CDR3 is CATSRPGLAGLRANEQYF. The DNA for the CDR3 is TGTGCCACCAGCAGGCCGGGACTAGCGGGCCTTCGGGCTAACGAGCAGTACTTC. Full variable domain (remainder filled in from reference TRBV15 and TRBJ2-7): DAMVIQNPRYQVTQFGKPVTLSCSQTLNHNVMYWYQQKSSQAPKLLFHYYDKDFNNEADTPDNFQSRRPNTSFCFLDIRSPGLGDTAMYLCATSRPGLAGLRANEQYFGPGTRLTVT.

This clonotype was seen many times. The chain employs TRBV7-9 and TRBJ2-1; 7 bases map to TRBD2. V trimming: 10 bases; J trimming: 4 bases; junction bases outside the gene matches: 13. CDR1 SEHNR and CDR2 FQNEAQ come from the germline V gene (reference sequence). The CDR3 sequence is 15 residues long. The CDR3 region has the DNA TGTGCCACCCCGTCGGGCGGGAGCGTTTACAATGAGCAGTTCTTC. Encoded protein: CATPSGGSVYNEQFF.

The CDR3 bases are TGTGCCAGCAGCCCCGAGGGGGACTTACAATACAATGAGCAGTTCTTC. Its translation is CASSPEGDLQYNEQFF. The genes are TRBV9 and TRBJ2-1, with D perhaps given as TRBD1 or TRBD2 (6 bases each). The germline V gene encodes CDR1 SGDLS and CDR2 YYNGEE. The CDR3 runs to 16 residues. Trimming cost V 4 bases and J 4 bases, with 18 bases left between them.

This clonotype was detected many times. The rearrangement uses TRBV20-1 and TRBJ1-5, with D possibly TRBD1 on 6 matching bases. V lost 6 bases and J lost 10, with 16 bases in between. The CDR3 contains 12 residues. Germline loops: CDR1 DFQATT, CDR2 SNEGSKA (reference sequence). In DNA form, the CDR3 reads TGCAGTGCCCACCGTTCGGGACAACCCCAGCATTTT. Translating gives CSAHRSGQPQHF.

This clonotype was seen more than once but under ten times. J is TRBJ1-2 and V is TRBV5-7, with no clear D. TRBV5-7 counts as an open reading frame of uncertain function. This CDR3 is 14 amino acids long. V lost 2 bases to trimming and J lost 2 bases, with 10 bases between them. CDR3 in amino acids: CASSFPPGNYGYTF. In DNA, the CDR3 is TGTGCCAGCAGCTTTCCTCCGGGAAACTATGGCTACACCTTC.

The rearrangement joins TRBV12-3 or TRBV12-4 to TRBJ1-4; 10 bases are a match to TRBD1. CDR3 length equals 16 residues. The J segment lost 6 bases and the V segment lost 5 bases, leaving 9 bases of the junction unmatched. The CDR3 here is CASSGTGETNYEKLFF. In nucleotides, the CDR3 is TGTGCCAGCAGTGGGACAGGGGAGACGAACTATGAAAAACTGTTTTTT.

The V call is TRBV6-1, the J call TRBJ2-7, with 8 bases matching TRBD1. The CDR3 has 15 residues. CDR1 is MNHNS and CDR2 is SASEGT in the germline V gene. Unmatched junction bases numbered 7, after V lost 6 bases and J lost 0 bases. CDR3: CASSAGQESSYEQYF. CDR3 sequence (DNA): TGTGCCAGCAGCGCGGGACAGGAGAGCTCCTACGAGCAGTACTTC.

In its sample, this clonotype was seen many times. The V gene is TRBV27, the J gene TRBJ1-5; D call uncertain. From germline, CDR1 is MNHEY and CDR2 SMNVEV (reference sequence). The CDR3 is 14 residues long. V was shortened by 2 bases and J by 2 bases, with 7 bases between the two germline ends. DNA of the CDR3: TGTGCCAGCAGTTTAGCCCAGGGCAATCAGCCCCAGCATTTT. This encodes CASSLAQGNQPQHF.

This clonotype has a handful of counts. The rearrangement links TRBV6-2 or TRBV6-3 to TRBJ1-5; tentative D call: TRBD1 (5 bases). The germline gives CDR1 MNHEY, CDR2 SVGEGT. The CDR3 runs to 14 residues. V was pared by 0 bases and J by 6 bases, with 9 bases between. CDR3 sequence (DNA): TGTGCCAGCAGTTACTCGGGGGACGGTCAGCCCCAGCATTTT. Translation: CASSYSGDGQPQHF.